This is a list of T cell receptor beta chains from one sample in a study of blood T cell repertoires in COVID-19. This table comes from immunoSEQ multiplex PCR, and its TCRdb copy is limited to in-frame clones, with some not included. The table has 300,000 to 450,000 clones, around 90% seen once. Sequencing used peripheral blood. The receptors were sampled from a woman in her 30s with COVID-19, enrolled during active disease. Both conserved end residues are trimmed from each CDR3. Fields, in order: J gene, clone size, V gene, CDR3 protein. Rows may omit the clone size; those that give it use once, few, many or a size class.

TRBJ2-7 | . | TRBV9 | ASSGQGGQY
TRBJ1-1 | . | TRBV5-6 | ASSLQENTEAF
TRBJ2-1 | . | TRBV6-5 | ASRRTSGVNEQF
TRBJ2-7 | . | TRBV2 | ASSERGWDRGHEQY
TRBJ2-1 | . | TRBV15 | ATSGLHGGRHYNEQF
TRBJ2-7 | . | TRBV28 | ASSYLGTGGYEQY
TRBJ2-7 | . | TRBV2 | ASSSTSGGHSYEQY
TRBJ2-1 | . | TRBV27 | ASSLSSGEGEQF
TRBJ2-7 | . | TRBV6-5 | ASSYSMQDSYEQY
TRBJ1-6 | . | TRBV4-3 | ASSPLQGWDSPLH
TRBJ1-5 | few | TRBV5-5 | ASSDWTGSQPQH
TRBJ1-2 | . | TRBV29-1 | SVDPLSTEKGYT
TRBJ2-5 | . | TRBV29-1 | SVEKGARKETQY
TRBJ2-5 | . | TRBV2 | ASSDTSARETQY
TRBJ1-2 | once | TRBV6-2/TRBV6-3 | ASSLSGTEPVIYGYT
TRBJ1-1 | . | TRBV6-5 | ASSSTGGSPEAF
TRBJ2-3 | once | TRBV6-5 | ASSYSLVPSTDTQY
TRBJ1-4 | . | TRBV5-1 | ASSYDRVGEKLF
TRBJ2-7 | few | TRBV15 | ATSRDLDRSYEQY
TRBJ2-3 | . | TRBV5-1 | ASSLKGLALDTQY
TRBJ2-7 | . | TRBV5-4 | ASSLIPGTVYEQY